One sample yielded the 29 T cell receptor beta chains listed below, sequenced in a study of blood T cell repertoires in COVID-19 (dated by TCRdb to the early 2020s). The receptor library was made with the immunoSEQ multiplex PCR assay. In TCRdb, the immuneACCESS table is reduced to in-frame sequences with V and J assigned. These tables do not hold every clone; where another copy was compared, an unresolved V gene accounts for under half, and the others remain unexplained. The sample table holds some 350,000 clones, of which 89% were seen once. 3% of the sample is taken by the ten largest. The specimen was peripheral blood. Source of these receptors: a woman younger than 45 with COVID-19, enrolled during active disease.

The chain uses TRBV4-1 and TRBJ2-3; 7 nucleotides line up with TRBD1. The germline gives CDR1 MGHRA, CDR2 YSYEKL. CDR3 length: 15 amino acids. Unmatched junction bases numbered 2, after V lost 1 base and J lost 1 base. The CDR3: CASSQGTGGTDTQYF. The CDR3, as DNA: TGCGCCAGCAGCCAAGGAACAGGGGGCACAGATACGCAGTATTTT.

The chain uses TRBV7-9 and TRBJ2-7; a weak D match, TRBD2 (5 bases). Germline CDR1 and CDR2: SEHNR and FQNEAQ (reference sequence). The CDR3 consists of 11 residues. V lost 7 bases, J lost 7 bases, and 11 bases lay in between. DNA of the CDR3: TGTGCCAGCACCTCCGGGGAAGAGCAGTACTTC. It is translated as CASTSGEEQYF.

The gene calls are TRBV7-2 and TRBJ2-3, with TRBD2 matching 11 bases. The CDR3 totals 16 residues. V was pared by 2 bases and J by 6 bases, with 7 bases of the junction left unmatched. Germline assignment: CDR1 SGHTA and CDR2 FQGNSA. CDR3 DNA: TGTGCCAGCAGCTTAAGTTTAGCGGGAGGGGCGGATACGCAGTATTTT. It translates to CASSLSLAGGADTQYF. Complete variable domain (other parts from reference TRBV7-2 and TRBJ2-3): GAGVSQSPSNKVTEKGKDVELRCDPISGHTALYWYRQSLGQGLEFLIYFQGNSAPDKSGLPSDRFSAERTGGSVSTLTIQRTQQEDSAVYLCASSLSLAGGADTQYFGPGTRLTVL.

This clone was observed once. The chain combines TRBV28 with TRBJ1-2, with D perhaps matching TRBD1 (6 bases). Germline V gene data show CDR1 as MDHEN and CDR2 as SYDVKM. V was shortened by 5 bases and J by 4 bases, with 11 bases between the two germline ends. This CDR3 spans 13 amino acids. CDR3 residues: CASSLPGVYGYTF. The CDR3 DNA reads TGTGCCAGCAGTCTCCCAGGGGTCTATGGCTACACCTTC.

The rearrangement joins TRBV27 to TRBJ1-4, with D maybe TRBD1 (6 bases). V shed 6 bases and J shed 3 bases, with 14 bases lying between them. The CDR3 is made up of 15 amino acids. Germline CDR1 is MNHEY and CDR2 is SMNVEV (reference sequence). In DNA form, the CDR3 reads TGTGCCAGCAGCTCTACAGGGCGATCTAATGAAAAACTGTTTTTT. Protein sequence: CASSSTGRSNEKLFF.

DNA for the CDR3: TGTGCCAGCAGTTACTCGGGCCGAAAAGGGGGCGAGCAGTACGTC. This codes for CASSYSGRKGGEQYV. The chain combines TRBV6-2 or TRBV6-3 with TRBJ2-7; TRBD1 might be the D (6 bases). Germline values: CDR1 MNHEY, CDR2 SVGEGT. V was clipped by 0 bases and J by 6 bases, with 15 bases between them. The CDR3 runs 15 residues.

The chain joins TRBV7-9 to TRBJ2-3, with a possible D match to TRBD2 (5 bases). V was cut by 3 bases and J by 4 bases, with 17 bases left in between. There are 16 residues in the CDR3. Per the germline V gene, CDR1 is SEHNR and CDR2 is FQNEAQ (reference sequence). Written as DNA, the CDR3 is TGTGCCAGCAGCTTTGAACCTAGCTCAGTAGCAGATACGCAGTATTTT. Translating it yields CASSFEPSSVADTQYF. Using reference TRBV7-9 and TRBJ2-3 for the parts outside the CDR3, the full variable domain is DTGVSQNPRHKITKRGQNVTFRCDPISEHNRLYWYRQTLGQGPEFLTYFQNEAQLEKSRLLSDRFSAERPKGSFSTLEIQRTEQGDSAMYLCASSFEPSSVADTQYFGPGTRLTVL.

The rearrangement uses TRBV29-1 and TRBJ1-2; TRBD1 agrees at 9 bases. V lost 4 bases, J lost 6 bases, and 6 bases stayed unmatched. Germline-derived CDR1 and CDR2 are SQVTM and ANQGSEA. CDR3 length: 13 amino acids. The CDR3 sequence is CSVAGTGYDGYTF. In nucleotides, the CDR3 is TGCAGCGTTGCTGGGACAGGGTACGATGGCTACACCTTC.

The rearrangement joins TRBV7-8 to TRBJ1-5; D perhaps matches TRBD1 (6 bases). The CDR3 has 16 residues. Germline V CDR1 and CDR2: SGHVS, FQNEAQ. Trimming left V 1 base short and J 0 bases short, with 10 bases between. The CDR3 DNA sequence: TGTGCCAGCAGCTTAGAGGGGACACTTAGCAATCAGCCCCAGCATTTT. Amino acid sequence: CASSLEGTLSNQPQHF.

The chain couples TRBV9 to TRBJ2-5; 7 nucleotides line up with TRBD1. V shed 3 bases and J 4 bases; nucleotides not matched to a gene: 12. This CDR3 is 16 amino acids long. Per the germline V gene, CDR1 is SGDLS and CDR2 is YYNGEE. The CDR3 sequence: CASSGSPGQRSETQYF. CDR3 sequence (DNA): TGTGCCAGCAGCGGTAGCCCGGGACAGAGGTCAGAGACCCAGTACTTC.

The count of this clone is one. The chain combines TRBV21-1 with TRBJ2-3; TRBD2, the table's D call, lacks a check against the DNA. TRBV21-1 is marked as a pseudogene. The CDR3 covers 21 residues. The CDR3 reads CASSKVRRTGPTSGGGDTQYF. The CDR3 coding sequence is TGTGCCAGCAGCAAAGTTCGAAGGACAGGGCCGACTAGCGGGGGTGGGGATACGCAGTATTTT.

The rearrangement links TRBV5-1 to TRBJ1-1, with D maybe TRBD1 (5 bases). The germline V gene has CDR1 SGHRS and CDR2 YFSETQ. V lost 4 bases and J 1 base, leaving 17 bases between the germline ends. The CDR3 consists of 16 residues. The chain's CDR3 is CASSARGGGTNTEAFF. The CDR3 DNA is TGCGCCAGCAGCGCCCGGGGCGGGGGGACGAACACTGAAGCTTTCTTT.

The genes are TRBV5-4 and TRBJ2-1, with D maybe TRBD1 (7 bases). Germline V gene lookup returns CDR1 SGHNT and CDR2 YYREEE (reference sequence). Trimming took 5 bases from V and 5 from J, leaving 17 bases between them. The CDR3 is made up of 15 amino acids. CDR3 sequence: CASSFQGRGDNEQFF. The CDR3 DNA is TGTGCCAGCAGTTTTCAGGGCAGGGGGGACAATGAGCAGTTCTTC.

The chain recombines TRBV6-4 with TRBJ2-1; tentatively, D is TRBD2 (6 bases). This CDR3 comprises 17 residues. Germline assignment: CDR1 MRHNA and CDR2 SNTAGT. V lost 1 base and J 0 bases, leaving 13 bases between the germline ends. The DNA of the CDR3 is TGTGCCAGCAGTGACTTGCTAGCGCCGAGCTCCTACAATGAGCAGTTCTTC. This codes for CASSDLLAPSSYNEQFF.

The chain links TRBV28 to TRBJ1-6; 8 bases are shared with TRBD1. V lost 8 bases to trimming and J lost 4 bases; unmatched junction nucleotides: 13. This CDR3 region has 17 residues. Looked up from germline, CDR1 is MDHEN and CDR2 is SYDVKM. CDR3 bases: TGTGCCAGCTCTTCACCAAACGGACAGGGTTATAATTCACCCCTCCACTTT. This gives the protein CASSSPNGQGYNSPLHF.

The chain links TRBV19 to TRBJ2-3; TRBD1 matches 7 bases. The CDR3 loop spans 17 amino acids. V trimming: 5 bases; J trimming: 11 bases; junction bases outside the gene matches: 22. The germline CDR1 and CDR2 sequences are LNHDA and SQIVND (reference sequence). Here the CDR3 reads CASSSRAGWRPPGGQYF. CDR3 in DNA: TGTGCCAGTAGTTCAAGGGCAGGGTGGAGGCCACCAGGGGGGCAGTATTTT.

V gene TRBV11-2 combines with J gene TRBJ2-2; 9 nucleotides align to TRBD2. CDR1 SGHAT and CDR2 FQNNGV come from the germline V gene. The CDR3 is made up of 15 amino acids. Unmatched junction bases numbered 2, after V lost 0 bases and J lost 6 bases. In DNA, the CDR3 is TGTGCCAGCAGCTTAGACCAGCGGGGGGCCGGGGAGCTGTTTTTT. Residues: CASSLDQRGAGELFF.

V is TRBV28 and J is TRBJ1-5, with D maybe TRBD1 (6 bases). V lost 2 bases and J 4 bases, leaving 12 bases between the germline ends. The length of the CDR3 is 15 residues. CDR1 and CDR2 from the germline V gene are MDHEN and SYDVKM. The CDR3 spells CASSLGGAVNQPQHF. The CDR3 region has the DNA TGTGCCAGCAGTTTAGGGGGGGCTGTTAATCAGCCCCAGCATTTT.

The J gene is TRBJ2-5, the V gene TRBV7-2; 7 nucleotides agree with TRBD1. The CDR3 contains 15 residues. V gave up 4 bases and J gave up 1 base; unmatched junction bases: 6. The germline gives CDR1 SGHTA, CDR2 FQGNSA. CDR3 loop: CASSYYRDSQETQYF. CDR3 nucleotide sequence: TGTGCCAGCAGCTACTACCGGGACAGCCAAGAGACCCAGTACTTC.

This chain links TRBV12-5 with TRBJ2-7; the match to TRBD2 covers 9 bases. The CDR3 runs to 18 residues. The junction had 15 bases not matched to a gene; V was cut back by 4 bases and J by 2 bases. The germline CDR1 and CDR2 sequences are LGHNT and FRNRAP. In DNA, the CDR3 is TGTGCTAGTGGTTCACCCCCGGGACTAGCAGTTTTAGCCTACGAGCAGTACGTC. Translated, it gives CASGSPPGLAVLAYEQYV.

This clone was recorded only once. V gene TRBV11-1 combines with J gene TRBJ1-2, with a possible D match to TRBD1 (5 bases). V was cut by 1 base and J by 3 bases, with 15 bases left in between. Germline assignment: CDR1 SGHAT and CDR2 FQDESV (reference sequence). This CDR3 comprises 16 residues. Here the CDR3 reads CASSLGRGRFDYGYTF. The CDR3 DNA follows: TGTGCCAGCAGCTTAGGGAGGGGTCGGTTCGACTATGGCTACACCTTC. The variable domain in full, with the rest retrieved from reference TRBV11-1 and TRBJ1-2, is EAEVAQSPRYKITEKSQAVAFWCDPISGHATLYWYRQILGQGPELLVQFQDESVVDDSQLPKDRFSAERLKGVDSTLKIQPAELGDSAMYLCASSLGRGRFDYGYTFGSGTRLTVV.

The J gene is TRBJ1-1, the V gene TRBV19; D remains unclear. CDR3 size: 13 residues. V shed 0 bases and J shed 2 bases, with 4 bases lying between them. Germline CDR1 reads LNHDA; CDR2 reads SQIVND (reference sequence). CDR3 in DNA: TGTGCCAGTAGTATAGAGGCAAACACTGAAGCTTTCTTT. It encodes CASSIEANTEAFF. The variable domain in full, completed from reference TRBV19 and TRBJ1-1, reads DGGITQSPKYLFRKEGQNVTLSCEQNLNHDAMYWYRQDPGQGLRLIYYSQIVNDFQKGDIAEGYSVSREKKESFPLTVTSAQKNPTAFYLCASSIEANTEAFFGQGTRLTVV.

The count of this clone is one. CDR3 DNA sequence: TGTGCCAGCTCACCCCTTGTGGGGACAGGGGGTTTAAATGAGCAGTTCTTC. It specifies CASSPLVGTGGLNEQFF. This rearrangement joins TRBV18 to TRBJ2-1; TRBD1 aligns across 11 bases. The junction had 11 bases not matched to a gene; V was cut back by 3 bases and J by 7 bases. CDR1 and CDR2 from the germline V gene are KGHSH and LQKENI. The CDR3 contains 17 residues. The complete variable domain, with remaining parts taken from reference TRBV18 and TRBJ2-1, reads NAGVMQNPRHLVRRRGQEARLRCSPMKGHSHVYWYRQLPEEGLKFMVYLQKENIIDESGMPKERFSAEFPKEGPSILRIQQVVRGDSAAYFCASSPLVGTGGLNEQFFGPGTRLTVL.

The chain joins TRBV12-5 to TRBJ2-1; TRBD1 aligns across 7 bases. This CDR3 has 15 residues. V lost 0 bases, J lost 4 bases, and 3 bases stayed unmatched. Germline V gene data show CDR1 as LGHNT and CDR2 as FRNRAP. The CDR3 region is CASGLVSGQYNEQFF. The CDR3 coding sequence is TGTGCTAGTGGTTTGGTATCGGGACAGTACAATGAGCAGTTCTTC.

The chain joins TRBV4-2 to TRBJ1-2, with D uncertain. V lost 4 bases, J lost 8 bases, and 14 bases lay in between. The CDR3 has 13 residues. Germline values: CDR1 LGHNA, CDR2 YNFKEQ. In DNA form, the CDR3 reads TGTGCCAGCAGCCCGAGGTCCGTCGGGGGCTACACCTTC. This encodes CASSPRSVGGYTF.

This chain uses TRBV2 with TRBJ2-7, with D unresolved. Germline-derived CDR1 and CDR2 are SNHLY and FYNNEI. This CDR3 is built from 11 residues. The V and J ends lost 4 bases and 9 bases respectively, with 10 bases between them. The CDR3 reads CASSVSTGQYV. The CDR3 coding sequence is TGTGCCAGCAGTGTGAGCACCGGGCAGTACGTC.

This clone appeared once. The chain has TRBV29-1 and TRBJ1-1; 8 bases line up with TRBD1. This CDR3 spans 15 amino acids. Trimming took 0 bases from V and 7 from J; bases not matched to a gene: 10. Germline loops: CDR1 SQVTM, CDR2 ANQGSEA. The CDR3 nucleotides read TGCAGCGTTGAAGATTTGTGGAAAACAGGGGGTGAAGCTTTCTTT. Translated, it gives CSVEDLWKTGGEAFF.

The chain recombines TRBV7-2 with TRBJ2-3; 9 nucleotides align to TRBD1. The CDR3 is 15 amino acids. From germline, CDR1 is SGHTA and CDR2 FQGNSA. V shed 3 bases and J 1 base; nucleotides not matched to a gene: 2. The CDR3 DNA is TGTGCCAGCAGCTTCCGGGACAGGGGCACAGATACGCAGTATTTT. It is translated as CASSFRDRGTDTQYF. The full variable domain, with the rest looked up from reference TRBV7-2 and TRBJ2-3, is GAGVSQSPSNKVTEKGKDVELRCDPISGHTALYWYRQSLGQGLEFLIYFQGNSAPDKSGLPSDRFSAERTGGSVSTLTIQRTQQEDSAVYLCASSFRDRGTDTQYFGPGTRLTVL.

This chain joins TRBV27 and TRBJ2-7; TRBD1 aligns across 7 bases. Unmatched junction bases numbered 8, after V lost 5 bases and J lost 7 bases. The germline CDR1 and CDR2 sequences are MNHEY and SMNVEV (reference sequence). The CDR3 totals 13 residues. The CDR3 protein is CASSTRQGREQYF. The CDR3 DNA sequence: TGTGCCAGCAGTACCCGACAGGGCCGAGAGCAGTACTTC.